The T cell receptor (beta chain) described here comes from a study of blood T cells in healthy people across ages. Study details: Every two T cells gave about one barcoded beta molecule via template switching. Whole-study findings and limits: Across the age range, TCR beta diversity per million T cells fell in a roughly linear way.

The second PCR ran 7 to 11 cycles with a sample-barcoded 5' primer and J-beta primers. A template-switch adaptor that had 12 random nucleotides put a tag on each cDNA molecule. TCRdb re-called the 5' RACE reads with MiXCR, one entry per CDR3 protein. The sample has hundreds of thousands of distinct CDR3 sequences, around 34% seen once. Concerning this clonotype: What it binds is unknown.

This CDR3 is 12 amino acids long. V lost 7 bases and J lost 7, with 16 bases in between. CDR1 and CDR2 from the germline V gene are DFQATT and SNEGSKA (reference sequence). V gene TRBV20-1 combines with J gene TRBJ1-1; TRBD1 is a possible D gene (5 bases). This receptor was identified in a man aged 18 to 35 in good health. The sample taken for sequencing was blood. CDR3 protein: CSGGGGSGEAFF. Here the CDR3 DNA reads TGCAGTGGTGGGGGTGGAAGCGGTGAAGCTTTCTTT.